This TCR beta chain was retrieved from a study of T cells in Graves' hyperthyroidism and ophthalmopathy. The study's findings and limits: A 13 V-J signature model discriminated ophthalmopathy versus stable hyperthyroidism. Ophthalmopathy onset followed model prediction by a median around 6.9 months. In the blood, most expanded thyroid clonotypes above 0.001 appeared as well.

Hyperthyroidism was newly diagnosed in patients aged 18 to 65 (duration under 2 months). This CDR3 contains 15 residues. V was pared by 5 bases and J by 3 bases, with 16 bases between. CDR1 SGHTA and CDR2 FQGNSA come from the germline V gene. Template material for amplifying TCR beta CDR3 regions consisted of RNA transcripts. First-round RT-PCR with HTBI primers amplified the TCR CDR3 region. TCRdb re-derived calls from the multiplex PCR reads in MiXCR, one entry per CDR3 protein. The sample contains about 290,000 distinct CDR3 sequences, about an eighth of which appear only once. There are many counts of this clonotype. Its specificity is not known.

The V gene is TRBV7-2, the J gene TRBJ1-2; the D gene is possibly TRBD1 (6 bases). Specimen: blood. This clonotype was obtained from a woman aged 25 to 45 with Graves' hyperthyroidism that later progressed to Graves' ophthalmopathy. The CDR3, as DNA: TGTGCCAGCAGCCCCAAGGCGGACAGCTACTATGGCTACACCTTC. It encodes CASSPKADSYYGYTF.